This T cell receptor (beta chain) was identified in a study of cytomegalovirus exposure and HLA in healthy donors (dated 2017 in TCRdb). Study-wide context: The roughly 670 repertoires of the first cohort and the approximately 130 validation repertoires were produced on the same platform, according to a later analysis. High-throughput TCR immunosequencing, statistical association of individual TCRs with disease status, and machine learning were combined to predict cytomegalovirus infection status. The study aimed to test whether signatures of past pathogen exposure could be identified by cataloging public T cell receptors. A separate validation cohort of 100 to 150 different subjects was used in addition to the roughly 700-subject first cohort.

Broad study findings and their caveats: In a later analysis, TCRs clustered in the first cohort were found to also tend to co-occur in the 120 or so validation repertoires, with approximately 93% of cluster scores above 0. It was suggested by the authors that the approach could potentially be generalized to other disease states and immunological phenotypes. Three of the identified cytomegalovirus-associated TCR beta chains were confirmed in vitro to be specific for cytomegalovirus antigens. In the study, about 150 TCR beta chains were listed as associated with cytomegalovirus. In both the original and validation cohorts, the classifier was reported to diagnose cytomegalovirus status with high specificity and sensitivity. A later analysis lacked HLA typing for the validation cohort, so it scored co-occurrence in that cohort across all 120 or so repertoires. While some public TCRs were present in many individuals, most TCR sequences turned up only very rarely across donors.

Preparation of the library involved the immunoSEQ multiplex PCR assay. The authors processed their data as follows. A statistical classification framework was built to diagnose cytomegalovirus status from the catalog of TCR beta chain sequences. Sourced from immuneACCESS, this table was stored by TCRdb with only in-frame sequences that have V and J called. A share of the clones is absent; for the studies checked, an unresolved V gene accounts for under half, and the remainder has no known explanation. V and J calls and clone size are those listed in that table; D and trimming were worked out from the DNA. This sample lists around 230,000 clones; 75% to 90% were detected once. The ten largest account for 0.95% to 1.5% of the sample. Taken from the germline V gene (reference sequence), the CDR1 and CDR2 loops are SEHNR and FQNEAQ. The germline V end is reduced by 2 bases and the J end by 6 bases; junction bases left unmatched: 6. The CDR3 numbers 16 residues from cysteine through phenylalanine. Only the CDR3 portion is preserved as DNA: 48 bases, with reading frame beginning at the first base.

In the case of this clone: Its binding antigen is unknown. It has no much larger one-base neighbor in the sample; base qualities were not kept.

Separate from the approximately 700-subject first cohort, the validation cohort of around 130 subjects was the group to which the donors belonged. This clonotype originated in a woman aged 25 to 39 in good health and CMV-seropositive. The sample comprised PBMCs. The chain is made from TRBV7-9 and TRBJ2-2; TRBD2 aligns with 10 central bases. The DNA sequence reads TGTGCCAGCAGCTTACTAGCGGGAGAATCCCCCGGGGAGCTGTTTTTT. Its product reads: CASSLLAGESPGELFF. With all but the CDR3 taken from the reference TRBV7-9 and TRBJ2-2 genes, the full variable domain is: DTGVSQNPRHKITKRGQNVTFRCDPISEHNRLYWYRQTLGQGPEFLTYFQNEAQLEKSRLLSDRFSAERPKGSFSTLEIQRTEQGDSAMYLCASSLLAGESPGELFFGEGSRLTVL.